This is a list of T cell receptor beta chains from one sample in a study of regulatory T cells in long-lasting Graves disease. Each CDR3 protein gets one entry after TCRdb re-called the multiplex PCR reads with MiXCR. The sample has 700,000 or so distinct CDR3 sequences, 30% seen once. The specimen was peripheral blood mononuclear cells (PBMCs), collected when the disease was refractory, from a patient treated with antithyroid drugs. The origin of the receptors is a female donor with Graves disease. Each CDR3 is given with its conserved first and last residue. The D gene is left open where the match is weak. Clone size is stated in some rows and not others, as once, few, many or a class when expanded.

>TRBV3-1|few|TRBD1|TRBJ1-2
CASSQRGLDYGYTF
TGTGCCAGCAGCCAGAGGGGGCTGGACTATGGCTACACCTTC
>TRBV12-3/TRBV12-4|few|-|TRBJ2-5
CASSLGYETQYF
TGTGCCAGCAGTTTAGGCTATGAGACCCAGTACTTC
>TRBV27|few|TRBD1|TRBJ2-2
CASSLKIRQGNTGELFF
TGTGCCAGCAGTTTAAAAATCCGACAGGGGAACACCGGGGAGCTGTTTTTT
>TRBV5-4|-|-|TRBJ1-1
CASSRGFGDDEAFF
TGTGCCAGCAGCCGGGGGTTTGGGGATGATGAAGCTTTCTTT
>TRBV10-3|few|TRBD1|TRBJ1-1
CAISDLGGKNTEAFF
TGTGCCATCAGTGACTTAGGGGGCAAAAACACTGAAGCTTTCTTT
>TRBV30|few|TRBD1|TRBJ1-4
CAWDRDRGSEKLFF
TGTGCCTGGGACCGGGACAGGGGAAGTGAAAAACTGTTTTTT
>TRBV24-1|-|-|TRBJ2-3
CATSPGLAVGTDTQYF
TGTGCCACCAGTCCGGGACTCGCTGTTGGCACAGATACGCAGTATTTT
>TRBV20-1|-|TRBD1|TRBJ1-1
CSASWTGPMGTEAFF
TGCAGTGCTAGCTGGACAGGACCCATGGGGACTGAAGCTTTCTTT
>TRBV6-1|many|-|TRBJ1-1
CASSPRQISNTEAFF
TGTGCCAGCAGTCCCCGACAGATTTCGAACACTGAAGCTTTCTTT
>TRBV6-1|-|-|TRBJ2-7
CASTDTDYEQYF
TGTGCCAGCACGGACACAGACTACGAGCAGTACTTC
>TRBV6-1|few|-|TRBJ1-1
CASIGGPPTEAFF
TGTGCCAGCATCGGGGGGCCGCCCACTGAAGCTTTCTTT
>TRBV20-1|few|-|TRBJ2-5
CSASGSPETQYF
TGCAGTGCTAGCGGGAGTCCGGAGACCCAGTACTTC
>TRBV9|-|-|TRBJ2-7
CASSVGVESSEQYF
TGTGCCAGCAGCGTAGGGGTCGAAAGTAGCGAGCAGTACTTC
>TRBV10-3|-|TRBD1|TRBJ1-1
CAHRTGGTEAFF
TGTGCCCACCGGACAGGGGGAACTGAAGCTTTCTTT
>TRBV20-1|-|-|TRBJ1-2
CSAGPSGESGYAF
TGCAGTGCTGGACCCTCAGGGGAGTCTGGCTACGCCTTC
>TRBV7-6|few|-|TRBJ1-1
CASSLEVGNTEAFF
TGTGCCAGCAGCTTAGAAGTAGGAAACACTGAAGCTTTCTTT
>TRBV20-1|many|-|TRBJ1-2
CSARDLQALERYTF
TGCAGTGCTAGAGATCTACAGGCCCTGGAACGCTACACCTTC
>TRBV10-1|few|TRBD1|TRBJ1-1
CASSDQDRAAFF
TGCGCCAGCAGTGACCAGGACAGGGCGGCTTTCTTT
>TRBV30|few|TRBD1|TRBJ1-2
CAWSADRVAGYTF
TGTGCCTGGAGTGCCGACAGGGTGGCTGGCTACACCTTC
>TRBV5-1|-|-|TRBJ1-1
CASSQGPLNTEAFF
TGCGCCAGCAGCCAGGGACCCTTGAACACTGAAGCTTTCTTT
>TRBV18|-|-|TRBJ1-3
CASSRRSDSGNTIYF
TGTGCCAGCTCACGAAGGTCTGACTCTGGAAACACCATATATTTT
>TRBV11-2|few|TRBD1|TRBJ1-3
CASHQDRGYSGNTIYF
TGTGCCAGCCATCAGGACAGGGGGTATTCTGGAAACACCATATATTTT
>TRBV20-1|few|TRBD1|TRBJ2-5
CSAGATGGQETQYF
TGCAGTGCGGGGGCGACAGGGGGCCAAGAGACCCAGTACTTC
>TRBV5-5|-|-|TRBJ1-4
CASSLGAGLGNSEKLFF
TGTGCCAGCAGCTTGGGGGCAGGTCTAGGGAATTCAGAAAAACTGTTTTTT
>TRBV19|-|-|TRBJ1-1
CASSVRDTNTEAFF
TGTGCCAGTAGTGTCCGGGACACGAACACTGAAGCTTTCTTT
>TRBV5-5|few|-|TRBJ2-5
CASSSGEAMTQYF
TGTGCCAGCAGCTCCGGGGAAGCCATGACCCAGTACTTC
>TRBV12-3/TRBV12-4|many|-|TRBJ1-5
CASSSRQADQPQHF
TGTGCCAGCAGTTCCAGACAGGCAGATCAGCCCCAGCATTTT
>TRBV7-9|once|-|TRBJ1-5
CASSQRTDQPQHF
TGTGCCAGCAGCCAAAGGACCGATCAGCCCCAGCATTTT
>TRBV28|few|TRBD1|TRBJ1-1
CASSFLRQGTEAFF
TGTGCCAGCAGTTTTTTAAGACAGGGGACGGAAGCTTTCTTT
>TRBV6-2/TRBV6-3|-|-|TRBJ2-7
CASSPTLGEQYF
TGTGCCAGCAGCCCCACTCTGGGGGAGCAGTACTTC
>TRBV5-6|-|-|TRBJ2-5
CASSSGFHGETQYF
TGTGCCAGCAGCTCCGGGTTTCACGGAGAGACCCAGTACTTC
>TRBV10-3|few|-|TRBJ1-2
CAISERAGAYGYTF
TGTGCCATCAGTGAGAGGGCCGGCGCCTATGGCTACACCTTC
>TRBV6-5|many|TRBD1|TRBJ2-2
CASSYSIRGRRTGELFF
TGTGCCAGCAGTTACTCGATAAGGGGGCGACGTACCGGGGAGCTGTTTTTT
>TRBV7-9|-|-|TRBJ2-7
CASSLAKGGYEQYF
TGTGCCAGCAGCTTAGCTAAAGGCGGCTACGAGCAGTACTTC
>TRBV12-3/TRBV12-4|many|-|TRBJ2-7
CASSARASYEQYF
TGTGCCAGCAGCGCACGGGCGTCCTACGAGCAGTACTTC
>TRBV6-5|-|-|TRBJ1-1
CASSYSFSKDTEAFF
TGTGCCAGCAGTTACTCGTTCAGTAAGGACACTGAAGCTTTCTTT
>TRBV7-2|few|TRBD1|TRBJ2-2
CASSSKGQGAGELFF
TGTGCCAGCAGCTCAAAGGGACAGGGGGCCGGGGAGCTGTTTTTT
>TRBV19|-|-|TRBJ1-2
CASSIPSEGNYGYTF
TGTGCCAGTAGTATTCCCTCCGAGGGTAACTATGGCTACACCTTC
>TRBV2|many|-|TRBJ1-1
CASRADAGQLNTEAFF
TGTGCCAGCAGGGCCGACGCGGGACAACTGAACACTGAAGCTTTCTTT
>TRBV12-3/TRBV12-4|-|-|TRBJ1-1
CASSFQGGFTEAFF
TGTGCCAGCAGTTTTCAAGGGGGTTTCACTGAAGCTTTCTTT
>TRBV9|few|-|TRBJ1-2
CASSVATANYGYTF
TGTGCCAGCAGCGTCGCTACCGCAAACTATGGCTACACCTTC
>TRBV3-1|-|-|TRBJ2-5
CASSQPGTSRRETQYF
TGTGCCAGCAGCCAACCAGGGACATCCCGAAGAGAGACCCAGTACTTC
>TRBV11-2|-|TRBD1|TRBJ1-1
CASSKRGGMNTEAFF
TGTGCCAGCAGCAAAAGAGGGGGCATGAACACTGAAGCTTTCTTT